These T cell receptor beta chains were read from a single sample in a study of blood T cell repertoires in COVID-19. Produced via immunoSEQ multiplex PCR; TCRdb's table is partial and in-frame only. Of 84,000 or so clones listed, about 81% are singletons. Sequencing input: peripheral blood. The receptors originated from a human donor in a cohort sampled during active COVID-19. CDR3s include the opening cysteine and the closing phenylalanine or tryptophan.

V gene | CDR3 protein
TRBV7-3 | CASSPGWGRNSPLHF
TRBV21-1 | CASSAKGGNSYNEQFF
TRBV7-9 | CASSYETGRSGYTF
TRBV4-1 | CASSPDPLAGGQETQYF
TRBV7-8 | CASSPERGSTDTQYF
TRBV5-1 | CASSLVGQMLETQYF
TRBV7-2 | CASSSTGGSYEQYF
TRBV7-2 | CASSLAPGTVTYEQYF
TRBV4-1 | CASSQHPLSFRRRERTNYGYTF
TRBV6-5 | CASSIPGTGRHEQYF
TRBV5-1 | CASSSSSYNEQFF
TRBV5-5 | CASSFTSGGYTGELFF
TRBV28 | CASSIPGQGYTGELFF
TRBV15 | CATSRQGTVQPQHF
TRBV24-1 | CATSDGGRAQQYF
TRBV28 | CASSLGHPRPIYF
TRBV7-2 | CASSILGGEQYF
TRBV5-1 | CASSSPSTSGTASTGELFF
TRBV6-1 | CASSESGLNSPLHF
TRBV24-1 | CATTQGEESTDTQYF
TRBV27 | CASRETGGFPGELFF
TRBV18 | CASSPRTSDYNEQFF
TRBV2 | CASTPAGGPLIAGELFF